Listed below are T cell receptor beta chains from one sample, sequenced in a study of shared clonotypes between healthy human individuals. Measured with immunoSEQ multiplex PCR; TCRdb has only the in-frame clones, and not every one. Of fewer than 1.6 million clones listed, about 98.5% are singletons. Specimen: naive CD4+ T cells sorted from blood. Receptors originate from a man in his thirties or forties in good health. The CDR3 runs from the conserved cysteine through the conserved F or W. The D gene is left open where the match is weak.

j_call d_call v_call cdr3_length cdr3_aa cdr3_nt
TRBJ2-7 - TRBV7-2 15 CASSLARDKTYEQYF TGTGCCAGCAGCTTGGCTCGGGACAAAACCTACGAGCAGTACTTC
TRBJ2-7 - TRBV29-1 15 CSVAGAAERPYEQYF TGCAGCGTTGCCGGAGCAGCGGAGCGCCCCTACGAGCAGTACTTC
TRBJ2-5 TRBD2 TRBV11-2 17 CASSLGSGLAVQETQYF TGTGCCAGCAGCTTAGGGTCCGGACTAGCGGTTCAAGAGACCCAGTACTTC
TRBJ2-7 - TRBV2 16 CASSEAARDSAYEQYF TGTGCCAGCAGTGAAGCGGCCCGGGACTCTGCCTACGAGCAGTACTTC
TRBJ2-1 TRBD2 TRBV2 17 CASSDVAGGPLYNEQFF TGTGCCAGCAGTGATGTAGCGGGAGGCCCACTATACAATGAGCAGTTCTTC
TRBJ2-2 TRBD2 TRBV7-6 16 CASSLASGRPTGELFF TGTGCCAGCAGCTTAGCTAGCGGGAGACCGACCGGGGAGCTGTTTTTT
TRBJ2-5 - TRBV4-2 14 CASSQFQREQTQYF TGTGCCAGCAGCCAATTTCAAAGGGAGCAGACCCAGTACTTC
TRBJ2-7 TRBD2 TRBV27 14 CASRLTSGRYEQYF TGTGCCAGCAGGCTGACTAGCGGGAGATACGAGCAGTACTTC
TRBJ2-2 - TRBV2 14 CASSVVANTGELFF TGTGCCAGCAGTGTAGTGGCAAACACCGGGGAGCTGTTTTTT
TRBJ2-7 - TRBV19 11 CASTSAYEQYF TGTGCCAGTACGAGCGCCTACGAGCAGTACTTC
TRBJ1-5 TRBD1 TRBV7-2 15 CASSSQDRATEPQHF TGTGCCAGCAGCTCTCAAGACAGGGCCACGGAGCCCCAGCATTTT
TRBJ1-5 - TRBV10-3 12 CAISESRQPQHF TGTGCCATCAGTGAGTCAAGACAGCCCCAGCATTTT
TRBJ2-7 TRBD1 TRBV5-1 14 CASSDRGPSYEQYF TGCGCCAGCTCGGACAGGGGGCCTTCCTACGAGCAGTACTTC
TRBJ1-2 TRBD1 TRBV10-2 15 CASHRGQGAVYGYTF TGCGCCAGCCACAGAGGGCAGGGGGCGGTCTATGGCTACACCTTC
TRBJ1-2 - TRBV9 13 CASSPGGTDGYTF TGTGCCAGCAGCCCCGGGGGAACGGATGGCTACACCTTC
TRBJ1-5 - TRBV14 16 CASSQGPRADNQPQHF TGTGCCAGCAGCCAAGGACCTCGGGCAGACAATCAGCCCCAGCATTTT
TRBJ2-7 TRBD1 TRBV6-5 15 CASRPGGGQTYEQYF TGTGCCAGCAGACCAGGGGGTGGACAGACCTACGAGCAGTACTTC
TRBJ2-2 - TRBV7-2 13 CASSGRVSGELFF TGTGCCAGCTCCGGCAGGGTGAGCGGGGAGCTGTTTTTT
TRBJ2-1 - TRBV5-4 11 CASSAYNEQFF TGTGCCAGCAGCGCCTACAATGAGCAGTTCTTC
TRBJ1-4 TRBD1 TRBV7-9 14 CASSFGTGNEKLFF TGTGCCAGCAGCTTCGGGACAGGGAATGAAAAACTGTTTTTT